Shown below are 31 T cell receptor beta chains from a single sample sequenced in a study of cytomegalovirus exposure and HLA in healthy donors. Use of 60 Vbeta and 13 Jbeta primers characterized the PCR. Produced via immunoSEQ multiplex PCR; TCRdb's table is partial and in-frame only. The sample consists of approximately 150,000 clones, around 75% of them appearing once. The sequencing sample was made of PBMCs. The receptors here all came from a man between 60 and 75 years old in good health and CMV-seronegative.

This chain uses TRBV11-2 with TRBJ2-5; no reliable D call. This CDR3 has 12 amino acids. V lost 5 bases and J 0 bases, leaving 4 bases between the germline ends. The germline CDR1 and CDR2 sequences are SGHAT and FQNNGV. Here the CDR3 reads CASSANQETQYF. The DNA of the CDR3 is TGTGCCAGCAGCGCGAACCAAGAGACCCAGTACTTC.

Concerning this clone itself: Different DNA sequences within this sample yield the same CDR3. This chain connects TRBV5-1 to TRBJ1-1, with D unresolved. V was shortened by 0 bases and J by 0 bases, with 6 bases between the two germline ends. Germline CDR1 reads SGHRS; CDR2 reads YFSETQ. The CDR3 is made up of 14 amino acids. CDR3 coding DNA: TGCGCCAGCAGCTTGGCCAGTATGAACACTGAAGCTTTCTTT. This encodes CASSLASMNTEAFF.

The chain employs TRBV27 and TRBJ2-7; maybe TRBD1 (6 bases). Germline CDR1 MNHEY, CDR2 SMNVEV (reference sequence). This CDR3 has 11 residues. The V and J ends lost 4 bases and 8 bases respectively, with 9 bases between them. The CDR3 DNA reads TGTGCCAGCAGTTCCTGGGACAAGCAGTACTTC. Encoded protein: CASSSWDKQYF.

The V gene is TRBV5-5, the J gene TRBJ2-5; 8 bases line up with TRBD2. The V gene end was trimmed by 4 bases and the J gene end by 3 bases; junction bases not matched to a gene: 8. Germline-derived CDR1 and CDR2 are SGHKS and YYEKEE (reference sequence). The CDR3 totals 15 residues. CDR3: CASSEPGLGEETQYF. In DNA form, the CDR3 reads TGTGCCAGCAGCGAACCGGGACTAGGGGAAGAGACCCAGTACTTC.

The chain carries TRBV7-8 and TRBJ2-7, with D perhaps TRBD2 (5 bases). This CDR3 has 16 residues. The germline gives CDR1 SGHVS, CDR2 FQNEAQ. Trimming left V 2 bases short and J 5 bases short, with 19 bases between. CDR3 DNA: TGTGCCAGCAGCTTATTAACGCCTAGCCGGTTAGACGAGCAGTACTTC. Encoded protein: CASSLLTPSRLDEQYF.

The chain employs TRBV7-2 and TRBJ2-7; D remains ambiguous. The germline V gene has CDR1 SGHTA and CDR2 FQGNSA. V dropped 1 base and J dropped 0 bases, with 7 bases sitting between them. The CDR3 covers 14 residues. The DNA of the CDR3 is TGTGCCAGCAGCTTAGGAACGGGCTCCTACGAGCAGTACTTC. It encodes CASSLGTGSYEQYF.

V gene TRBV5-1 combines with J gene TRBJ2-1; 12 bases line up with TRBD2. This CDR3 is built from 15 residues. V shed 4 bases and J 6 bases; nucleotides not matched to a gene: 5. Germline CDR1 SGHRS, CDR2 YFSETQ. CDR3 in amino acids: CASSLGTSGSNEQFF. The CDR3 DNA is TGCGCCAGCAGCCTGGGGACTAGCGGGTCCAATGAGCAGTTCTTC. Looking up the rest from reference TRBV5-1 and TRBJ2-1 gives the full variable domain: KAGVTQTPRYLIKTRGQQVTLSCSPISGHRSVSWYQQTPGQGLQFLFEYFSETQRNKGNFPGRFSGRQFSNSRSEMNVSTLELGDSALYLCASSLGTSGSNEQFFGPGTRLTVL.

The chain couples TRBV6-4 to TRBJ2-3; the match to TRBD2 covers 9 bases. V was pared by 8 bases and J by 4 bases, with 10 bases of the junction left unmatched. Germline-derived CDR1 and CDR2 are MRHNA and SNTAGT. The CDR3 extends over 15 amino acids. The CDR3 loop is CASARLAAQPDTQYF. CDR3 DNA: TGTGCCAGCGCCAGACTAGCGGCTCAACCAGATACGCAGTATTTT.

This clone was seen a single time. The gene calls are TRBV7-9 and TRBJ2-7; D is perhaps TRBD1 (6 bases). The CDR3 consists of 14 residues. Per the germline V gene, CDR1 is SEHNR and CDR2 is FQNEAQ (reference sequence). The V end was cut by 1 base, the J end by 3 bases, with 10 bases between. The CDR3 DNA is TGTGCCAGCAGCTTAGTGGGCAGGGGCTACGAGCAGTACTTC. Translating gives CASSLVGRGYEQYF.

The chain links TRBV6-1 to TRBJ2-5; 9 bases map to TRBD1. V trimming: 6 bases; J trimming: 5 bases; junction bases outside the gene matches: 10. The germline V gene has CDR1 MNHNS and CDR2 SASEGT. The CDR3 is 15 amino acids. The CDR3 nucleotides read TGTGCCAGCAGCGAACGGGGACAGGGATACGAGACCCAGTACTTC. This codes for CASSERGQGYETQYF.

The rearrangement uses TRBV19 and TRBJ2-7; 7 nucleotides line up with TRBD1. The CDR3 contains 13 residues. From germline, CDR1 is LNHDA and CDR2 SQIVND (reference sequence). Unmatched junction bases numbered 3, after V lost 7 bases and J lost 0 bases. As DNA, the CDR3 is TGTGCCAGTACGGGACAGAGCTCCTACGAGCAGTACTTC. Its translation: CASTGQSSYEQYF.

This clone was counted a few times. The rearrangement joins TRBV9 to TRBJ1-1; D may be TRBD1 (6 bases). Trimming shortened V by 4 bases and J by 2 bases, and 15 bases separated the two germline ends. Germline lookup yields CDR1 SGDLS and CDR2 YYNGEE. This CDR3 spans 15 amino acids. This CDR3 reads CASSLLRDKNTEAFF. In nucleotides, the CDR3 is TGTGCCAGCAGCTTACTCCGGGACAAAAACACTGAAGCTTTCTTT. The variable domain in full, completed from reference TRBV9 and TRBJ1-1, reads DSGVTQTPKHLITATGQRVTLRCSPRSGDLSVYWYQQSLDQGLQFLIQYYNGEERAKGNILERFSAQQFPDLHSELNLSSLELGDSALYFCASSLLRDKNTEAFFGQGTRLTVV.

This chain links TRBV27 with TRBJ2-5; 7 bases line up with TRBD2. Germline-derived CDR1 and CDR2 are MNHEY and SMNVEV (reference sequence). Unmatched junction bases numbered 8, after V lost 3 bases and J lost 1 base. The CDR3 has 16 amino acids. CDR3: CASSLGMGGVQETQYF. The CDR3 DNA is TGTGCCAGCAGTTTGGGGATGGGAGGGGTCCAAGAGACCCAGTACTTC.

The rearrangement joins TRBV27 to TRBJ2-7; 7 bases match TRBD1. CDR3 length: 13 amino acids. With V trimmed by 6 bases and J by 4 bases, 6 bases remained unmatched. Germline assignment: CDR1 MNHEY and CDR2 SMNVEV (reference sequence). In DNA form, the CDR3 reads TGTGCCAGCAGCCGGCGACAGGGATACGAGCAGTACTTC. It is translated as CASSRRQGYEQYF.

This rearrangement joins TRBV28 to TRBJ2-7; TRBD2 matches at 7 bases. This CDR3 has 20 residues. V lost 4 bases and J lost 3; bases outside the gene matches: 24. Germline lookup yields CDR1 MDHEN and CDR2 SYDVKM. CDR3 nucleotides: TGTGCCAGCAGTTCCAAGCAGGGACCGAAAATTCGGGAGGCCTACTACGAGCAGTACTTC. It encodes CASSSKQGPKIREAYYEQYF.

This clone was recorded a few times. The V and J genes are TRBV28 and TRBJ1-4, with 9 bases aligning to TRBD1. J lost 5 bases, V lost 3 bases, and 4 bases had no gene match. The germline gives CDR1 MDHEN, CDR2 SYDVKM. This CDR3 contains 15 residues. CDR3 DNA: TGTGCCAGCAGTTTCTCCGGGACAGGGAATGAAAAACTGTTTTTT. Amino acid sequence: CASSFSGTGNEKLFF.

The chain recombines TRBV19 with TRBJ1-5; D perhaps matches TRBD1 (5 bases). Between the trimmed V and J ends, which lost 3 bases and 6 bases, there was a span of 9 bases. Germline lookup yields CDR1 LNHDA and CDR2 SQIVND (reference sequence). The CDR3 contains 13 residues. The CDR3 DNA sequence: TGTGCCAGTAGTATGCAGGGAGGTCAGCCCCAGCATTTT. It yields the protein CASSMQGGQPQHF.

The rearrangement links TRBV5-1 to TRBJ2-1; TRBD2 aligns across 14 bases. CDR1 is SGHRS, CDR2 YFSETQ, per germline. After removal of 1 base from V and 7 bases from J, the junction contained 10 bases not matched to a gene. The CDR3 sequence is 18 residues long. The CDR3 DNA is TGCGCCAGCAGCTTGTACGGGACTAGCGGGAGTACCGAAAATGAGCAGTTCTTC. Translation gives CASSLYGTSGSTENEQFF.

This chain joins TRBV6-6 and TRBJ1-1; 9 bases are shared with TRBD1. The ends lost 5 bases at V and 8 bases at J; junction bases unmatched: 9. From germline, CDR1 is MNHNY and CDR2 SVGAGI (reference sequence). The CDR3 is 14 residues long. CDR3: CASSPDRGRFEAFF. The CDR3 coding sequence is TGTGCCAGCAGTCCGGACAGGGGCAGGTTCGAAGCTTTCTTT.

CDR3 in amino acids: CASREDRVTYEQYF. The DNA of the CDR3 is TGTGCCAGCAGGGAGGACAGGGTAACCTACGAGCAGTACTTC. The rearrangement uses TRBV2 and TRBJ2-7; TRBD1 matches 8 bases. The CDR3 totals 14 residues. V lost 6 bases, J lost 2 bases, and 6 bases stayed unmatched. The germline V gene encodes CDR1 SNHLY and CDR2 FYNNEI.

In its sample, this clone was seen once. The CDR3 coding sequence is TGTGCCAGCAGCTGGGACAGGGTGTCTGGAAACACCATATATTTT. It codes for CASSWDRVSGNTIYF. The J gene is TRBJ1-3, the V gene TRBV6-6; 9 bases are a match to TRBD1. With V trimmed by 6 bases and J by 1 base, 4 bases remained unmatched. The CDR3 is 15 residues long. In germline, CDR1 is MNHNY, CDR2 SVGAGI (reference sequence).

V gene TRBV6-1 combines with J gene TRBJ2-2; 13 bases are shared with TRBD2. Germline lookup yields CDR1 MNHNS and CDR2 SASEGT. The junction had 15 bases not matched to a gene; V was cut back by 4 bases and J by 13 bases. The CDR3 is made up of 17 amino acids. The CDR3 coding sequence is TGTGCCAGCAGTGGTTACAACGGACTAGCGGGGGCCGGTGGGCTGTTTTTT. Amino acid sequence: CASSGYNGLAGAGGLFF.

This rearrangement joins TRBV7-3 to TRBJ2-3, with D possibly being TRBD1 (7 bases). Looked up from germline, CDR1 is SGHTA and CDR2 is FQGTGA. CDR3 length equals 19 residues. Trimming took 0 bases from V and 2 from J, leaving 21 bases between them. The DNA for the CDR3 is TGTGCCAGCAGCTTAACCTCGGCCCGACAGGGAGGATCCACAGATACGCAGTATTTT. Translated: CASSLTSARQGGSTDTQYF.

V gene TRBV4-1 combines with J gene TRBJ1-5; 9 positions agree with TRBD1. Germline CDR1 MGHRA, CDR2 YSYEKL. The CDR3 is made up of 18 amino acids. V lost 5 bases, J lost 4 bases, and 15 bases stayed unmatched. The CDR3 is CASSESGTGLFLNQPQHF. The CDR3 DNA is TGCGCCAGCAGCGAATCCGGGACAGGGCTTTTTTTGAATCAGCCCCAGCATTTT.

The genes are TRBV4-1 and TRBJ2-2, with 12 positions matching TRBD2. The CDR3 contains 16 residues. Germline V gene data show CDR1 as MGHRA and CDR2 as YSYEKL. V lost 6 bases to trimming and J lost 0 bases; unmatched junction nucleotides: 2. The CDR3 sequence is CASSRTSGANTGELFF. In nucleotides, the CDR3 is TGCGCCAGCAGTCGGACTAGCGGGGCGAACACCGGGGAGCTGTTTTTT.

V and J are TRBV6-5 and TRBJ1-2, with a tentative D call TRBD1 (5 bases). This CDR3 has 16 amino acids. V was cut by 4 bases and J by 0 bases, with 15 bases left in between. CDR1 and CDR2 (germline): MNHEY, SVGAGI. In DNA form, the CDR3 reads TGTGCCAGCAGTTCCCCTTCAGACAGCACTAACTATGGCTACACCTTC. This encodes CASSSPSDSTNYGYTF.

The chain employs TRBV6-5 and TRBJ2-4, with D maybe TRBD2 (6 bases). Germline V gene lookup returns CDR1 MNHEY and CDR2 SVGAGI. This CDR3 spans 15 amino acids. V shed 5 bases and J shed 0 bases, with 11 bases lying between them. The CDR3 reads CASSPPGLAKNIQYF. CDR3 sequence (DNA): TGTGCCAGCAGTCCTCCGGGACTAGCCAAAAACATTCAGTACTTC.

This chain uses TRBV11-2 with TRBJ2-3; 8 bases fit TRBD1. V shed 7 bases and J 4 bases; nucleotides not matched to a gene: 13. The germline gives CDR1 SGHAT, CDR2 FQNNGV. The CDR3 covers 16 residues. The CDR3 here is CASKRAGGSSADTQYF. In nucleotides, the CDR3 is TGTGCCAGCAAGCGTGCAGGGGGCTCAAGTGCAGATACGCAGTATTTT.

The chain joins TRBV6-5 to TRBJ2-5, with D possibly matching TRBD1 (6 bases). Trimming removed 4 bases at V and 5 bases at J, with 17 bases between. Germline-derived CDR1 and CDR2 are MNHEY and SVGAGI. The CDR3 loop spans 15 amino acids. The CDR3 region has the DNA TGTGCCAGCAGTTCAGGGGAACTTTCGCGCGAGACCCAGTACTTC. As protein: CASSSGELSRETQYF.

This rearrangement joins TRBV7-3 to TRBJ2-7, with a weak D call TRBD1 (6 bases). Germline V CDR1 and CDR2: SGHTA, FQGTGA. This CDR3 comprises 12 residues. V dropped 11 bases and J dropped 2 bases, with 13 bases sitting between them. Here the CDR3 DNA reads TGTGCCCAGGCAGGGGATACCTACGAGCAGTACTTC. Translating gives CAQAGDTYEQYF.

This chain joins TRBV2 and TRBJ2-7; TRBD2 aligns across 10 bases. Germline V CDR1 and CDR2: SNHLY, FYNNEI. The CDR3 contains 14 residues. V trimming: 4 bases; J trimming: 3 bases; junction bases outside the gene matches: 3. The CDR3 reads CASSAGTSVYEQYF. The CDR3 nucleotides read TGTGCCAGCAGTGCCGGGACTAGCGTCTACGAGCAGTACTTC.